The subject of this entry is one T cell receptor (beta chain). Its antigen specificity is not known. The record has no base qualities; no much larger clone is one base away. The data were obtained in a study of OX40 agonist ivuxolimab in advanced cancers. With regard to the full study: The costimulatory receptor OX40 (CD134) was targeted by ivuxolimab, a fully human IgG2 agonistic monoclonal antibody. The point of sequencing TCRbeta in the periphery was to test whether ivuxolimab changed TCR sequence diversity and drove clonal T-cell expansion. The paper covers the monotherapy dose-escalation part of the phase I ivuxolimab trial, which included N of about 56 patients. Intravenous ivuxolimab was administered to patients every 2 weeks at six dose levels: 0.01, 0.1, 0.3, 1.5, 3 and 10 mg/kg. Prior anti-PD-1, anti-PD-L1 or anti-CTLA-4 therapy was permitted, and checkpoint inhibitors had been received by 30% to 40% of dose-escalation patients. Of the approximately 50 patients in dose escalation, around 20 had hepatocellular carcinoma, approximately 15 had melanoma, 9 had renal cell carcinoma and 9 had head and neck cancer. In the dose-escalation cohort, around 80% of patients were male, and the mean age was around 60 years with a range of roughly 20 to 79. Partial responses were achieved by three dose-escalation patients, of whom one had hepatocellular carcinoma and two had cutaneous melanoma. The full study reports these points: Low levels of normalized T-cell clonal expansion were also shown by some nonresponding patients. After ivuxolimab, more expanded clones were found on average in CD8+ T cells than in CD4+ T cells. In partial responders in the 0.1-3.0 mg/kg groups, normalized peripheral clonal expansion was found to be among the lowest, especially among CD8+ T cells. The antigen specificity of the clonally expanded peripheral T cells was not determined. At doses of 0.1 to 3.0 mg/kg, clonal expansion of both CD4+ and CD8+ T cells in blood was seen between baseline and week 6.

The trial excluded patients who had a history of autoimmune disease or who were on systemic immunosuppression. Peripheral blood for TCR sequencing was collected from all dose cohorts at baseline, on cycle 4 day 1, and on cycle 7 day 1. Samples were obtained from an open-label, multicenter, first-in-human phase I dose-escalation trial of ivuxolimab. The trial enrolled adults with locally advanced or metastatic head and neck squamous cell, hepatocellular, melanoma or renal cell carcinoma. Before TCR sequencing, CD4+ T cells and CD8+ T cells were sorted from peripheral blood as separate populations. Genomic DNA was extracted from sorted cells for sequencing of the TCRbeta CDR3 region. TCRbeta CDR3 regions were sequenced using the immunoSEQ Assay. Here the immuneACCESS table is served through TCRdb, limited to in-frame sequences with V and J called. Missing clones are a known gap in these copies; in checked studies unresolved V genes cover under half, and the rest lacks a known reason. The sample table lists 30,000 to 45,000 clones, over 65% of them with a count of one. The ten top clones hold about 12% of the sample.

Taken from cysteine to phenylalanine, the CDR3 has 15 residues. The DNA shown is the 45-base CDR3, in frame from base 1. Trimmed from V: 0 bases; trimmed from J: 4 bases; junction bases lacking a gene match: 3. CDR1 and CDR2 were assigned from the germline V gene as LGHNA and YSLEER. The specimen was CD4+ or CD8+ T cells sorted from blood, collected in a trial of the OX40 agonist ivuxolimab. The rearrangement combines TRBV4-3 with TRBJ1-2; 9 central nucleotides agree with TRBD1. This clonotype originated in an adult with an advanced solid tumor such as melanoma, head and neck, liver or kidney cancer. The CDR3 corresponds to CASSQDGQGSYGYTF. The nucleotide sequence is given as TGCGCCAGCAGCCAAGATGGACAGGGGAGCTATGGCTACACCTTC.